This is a list of T cell receptor beta chains from one sample in a study of CD8 T cells in Susac syndrome. TCRdb re-called the immunoSEQ multiplex PCR reads through MiXCR, storing one row per CDR3 protein. This table has 230,000 or so distinct CDR3 sequences, roughly 96% appearing once. Sequencing was carried out using CD4+ T cells from PBMCs. The receptors stem from a human donor with multiple sclerosis. The CDR3 runs from the conserved cysteine through the conserved F or W. D genes are given only for firm matches. Clone size, where shown, is once, few, many, or a class for clones that have expanded.

size	V	D	J	CDR3	DNA
.	TRBV29-1	TRBD2	TRBJ2-7	CSVEYGGGYEQYF	TGCAGCGTTGAATACGGGGGGGGATACGAGCAGTACTTC
.	TRBV9	TRBD2	TRBJ2-5	CASSVASGYQETQYF	TGTGCCAGCAGCGTGGCTAGCGGGTACCAAGAGACCCAGTACTTC
.	TRBV6-6	.	TRBJ2-7	CASRGHNYEQYF	TGTGCCAGCAGGGGACACAACTACGAGCAGTACTTC
.	TRBV11-2	TRBD2	TRBJ2-5	CASSLSSGRETQYF	TGTGCCAGCAGCTTATCTAGCGGGAGAGAGACCCAGTACTTC
.	TRBV20-1	.	TRBJ1-1	CSASGQIGSEAFF	TGCAGTGCTAGTGGGCAGATTGGCTCTGAAGCTTTCTTT
.	TRBV2	TRBD1	TRBJ2-7	CASTIRTGAREQYF	TGTGCCAGCACCATCAGGACAGGGGCCCGCGAGCAGTACTTC
.	TRBV5-1	TRBD1	TRBJ2-7	CASSLGQGGPYEQYF	TGCGCCAGCAGCTTGGGACAGGGGGGACCCTACGAGCAGTACTTC
.	TRBV30	.	TRBJ2-1	CAFSNPTSSRYNEQFF	TGTGCCTTTTCAAATCCGACTAGTAGTCGGTACAATGAGCAGTTCTTC
once	TRBV7-2	.	TRBJ1-5	CASSLGLGHQPQHF	TGTGCCAGCAGCTTAGGTCTGGGGCATCAGCCCCAGCATTTT
.	TRBV2	.	TRBJ1-5	CASTREMNQPQHF	TGTGCCAGCACCAGGGAGATGAATCAGCCCCAGCATTTT
few	TRBV11-2	.	TRBJ1-5	CASSPRGDNSNQPQHF	TGTGCCAGCAGCCCCCGGGGGGATAATAGCAATCAGCCCCAGCATTTT
.	TRBV12-3/TRBV12-4	TRBD2	TRBJ2-7	CASSLSSGVPYEQYF	TGTGCCAGCAGTTTATCTAGCGGGGTCCCCTACGAGCAGTACTTC
.	TRBV2	.	TRBJ2-5	CASGSDLQETQYF	TGTGCCAGCGGGTCAGACCTCCAAGAGACCCAGTACTTC
.	TRBV6-5	.	TRBJ1-2	CASRPLGEGYGYTF	TGTGCCAGCAGGCCGTTAGGGGAAGGCTATGGCTACACCTTC